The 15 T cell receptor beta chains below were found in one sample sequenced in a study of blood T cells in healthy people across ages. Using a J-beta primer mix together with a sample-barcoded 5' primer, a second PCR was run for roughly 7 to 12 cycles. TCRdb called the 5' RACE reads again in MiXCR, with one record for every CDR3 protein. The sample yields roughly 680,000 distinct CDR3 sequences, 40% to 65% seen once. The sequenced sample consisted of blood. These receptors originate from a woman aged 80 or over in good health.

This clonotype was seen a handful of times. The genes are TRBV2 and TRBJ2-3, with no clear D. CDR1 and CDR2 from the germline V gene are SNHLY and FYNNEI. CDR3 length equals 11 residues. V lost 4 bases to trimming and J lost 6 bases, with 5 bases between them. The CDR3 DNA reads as TGTGCCAGCAGTGTTGAGGATACGCAGTATTTT. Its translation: CASSVEDTQYF.

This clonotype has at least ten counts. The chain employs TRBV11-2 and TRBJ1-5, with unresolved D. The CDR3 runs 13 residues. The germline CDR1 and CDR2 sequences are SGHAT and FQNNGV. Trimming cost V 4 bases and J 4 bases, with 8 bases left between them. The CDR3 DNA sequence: TGTGCCAGCAGCTCAGAAACGAATCAGCCCCAGCATTTT. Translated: CASSSETNQPQHF. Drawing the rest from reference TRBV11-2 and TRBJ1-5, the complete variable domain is EAGVAQSPRYKIIEKRQSVAFWCNPISGHATLYWYQQILGQGPKLLIQFQNNGVVDDSQLPKDRFSAERLKGVDSTLKIQPAKLEDSAVYLCASSSETNQPQHFGDGTRLSIL.

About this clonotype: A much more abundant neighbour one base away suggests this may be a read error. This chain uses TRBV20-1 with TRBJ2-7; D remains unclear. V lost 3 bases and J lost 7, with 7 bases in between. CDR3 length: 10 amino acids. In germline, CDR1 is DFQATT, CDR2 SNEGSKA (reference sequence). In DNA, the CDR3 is TGCAGTGCTAGCACCCGGGAGCAGTACTTC. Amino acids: CSASTREQYF.

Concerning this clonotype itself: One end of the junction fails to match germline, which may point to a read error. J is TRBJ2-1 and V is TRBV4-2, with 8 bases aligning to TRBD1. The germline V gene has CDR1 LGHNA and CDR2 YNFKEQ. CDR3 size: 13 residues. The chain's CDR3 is CASTQGQGYEQFF. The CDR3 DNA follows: TGTGCCAGCACCCAAGGACAGGGCTATGAGCAGTTCTTC.

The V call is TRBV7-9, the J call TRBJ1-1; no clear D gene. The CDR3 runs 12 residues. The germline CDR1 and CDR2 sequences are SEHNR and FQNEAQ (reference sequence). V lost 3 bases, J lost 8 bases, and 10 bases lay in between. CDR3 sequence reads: CASSLVQREAFF. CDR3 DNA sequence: TGTGCCAGCAGCTTGGTACAGAGAGAAGCTTTCTTT.

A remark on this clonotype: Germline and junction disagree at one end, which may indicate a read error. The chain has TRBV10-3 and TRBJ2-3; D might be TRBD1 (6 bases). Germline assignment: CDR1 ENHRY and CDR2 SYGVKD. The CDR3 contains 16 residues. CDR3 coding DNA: TGTGCCACCAGTGAGTACTCCAACAGGGGCACAGATACGCAGTATTTT. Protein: CATSEYSNRGTDTQYF.

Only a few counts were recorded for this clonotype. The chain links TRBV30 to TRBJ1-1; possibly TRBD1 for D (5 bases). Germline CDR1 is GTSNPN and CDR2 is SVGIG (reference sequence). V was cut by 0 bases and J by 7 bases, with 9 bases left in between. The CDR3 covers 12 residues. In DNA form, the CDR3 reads TGTGCCTGGAGTGTAAGGGGAGATGAAGCTTTCTTT. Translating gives CAWSVRGDEAFF. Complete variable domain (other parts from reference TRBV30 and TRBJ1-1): SQTIHQWPATLVQPVGSPLSLECTVEGTSNPNLYWYRQAAGRGLQLLFYSVGIGQISSEVPQNLSASRPQDRQFILSSKKLLLSDSGFYLCAWSVRGDEAFFGQGTRLTVV.

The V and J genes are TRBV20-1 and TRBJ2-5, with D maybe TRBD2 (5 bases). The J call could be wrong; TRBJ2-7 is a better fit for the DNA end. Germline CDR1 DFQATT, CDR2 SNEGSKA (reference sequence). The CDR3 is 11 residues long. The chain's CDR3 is CSASSMDEQYF. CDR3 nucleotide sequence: TGCAGTGCCTCTAGCATGGACGAGCAGTACTTC.

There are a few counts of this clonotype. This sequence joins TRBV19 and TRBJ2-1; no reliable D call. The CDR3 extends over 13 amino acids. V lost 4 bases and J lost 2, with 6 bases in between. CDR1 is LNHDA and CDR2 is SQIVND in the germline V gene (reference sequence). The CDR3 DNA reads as TGTGCCAGTAGTAAGGTTACCTACAATGAGCAGTTCTTC. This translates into CASSKVTYNEQFF.

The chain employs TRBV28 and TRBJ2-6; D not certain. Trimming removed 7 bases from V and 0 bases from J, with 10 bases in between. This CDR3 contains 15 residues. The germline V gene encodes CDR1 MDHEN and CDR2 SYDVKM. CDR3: CASTSPYSGANVLTF. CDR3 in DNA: TGTGCCAGCACTTCACCTTACTCTGGGGCCAACGTCCTGACTTTC.

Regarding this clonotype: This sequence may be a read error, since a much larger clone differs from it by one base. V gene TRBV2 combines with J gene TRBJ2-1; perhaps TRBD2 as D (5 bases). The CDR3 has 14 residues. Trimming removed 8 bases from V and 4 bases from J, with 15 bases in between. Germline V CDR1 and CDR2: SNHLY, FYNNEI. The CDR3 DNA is TGTGCCAGCTCGATTCTAGCCAGTTACAATGAGCAGTTCTTC. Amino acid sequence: CASSILASYNEQFF.

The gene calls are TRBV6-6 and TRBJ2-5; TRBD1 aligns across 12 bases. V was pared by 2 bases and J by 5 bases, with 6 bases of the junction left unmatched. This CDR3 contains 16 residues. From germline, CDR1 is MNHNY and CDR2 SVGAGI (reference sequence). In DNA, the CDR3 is TGTGCCAGCAGTTACCCGGGACAGGGGGCAAGTGAGACCCAGTACTTC. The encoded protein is CASSYPGQGASETQYF.

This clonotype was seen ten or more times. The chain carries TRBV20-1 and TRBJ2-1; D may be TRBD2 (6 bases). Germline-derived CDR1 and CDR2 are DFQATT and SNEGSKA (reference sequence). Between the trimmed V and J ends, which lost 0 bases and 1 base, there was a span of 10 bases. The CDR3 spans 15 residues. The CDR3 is CSARDLEGSYNEQFF. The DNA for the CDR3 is TGCAGTGCTAGAGATCTGGAGGGTTCCTACAATGAGCAGTTCTTC.

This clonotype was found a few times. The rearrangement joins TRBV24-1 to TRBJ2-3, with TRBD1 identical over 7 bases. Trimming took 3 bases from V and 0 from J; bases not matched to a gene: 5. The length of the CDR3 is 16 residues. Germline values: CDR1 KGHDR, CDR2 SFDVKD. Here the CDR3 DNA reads TGTGCCACCAGTGATCAGGGGGACCGGAGCACAGATACGCAGTATTTT. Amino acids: CATSDQGDRSTDTQYF.

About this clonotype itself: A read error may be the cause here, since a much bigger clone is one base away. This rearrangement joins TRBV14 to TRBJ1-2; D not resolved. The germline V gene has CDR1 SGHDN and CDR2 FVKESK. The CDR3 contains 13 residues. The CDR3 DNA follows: TGTGCCAGCAGCCAAGGGACCAACTATGGCGACACCTTC. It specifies CASSQGTNYGDTF. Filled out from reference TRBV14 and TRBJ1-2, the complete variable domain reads EAGVTQFPSHSVIEKGQTVTLRCDPISGHDNLYWYRRVMGKEIKFLLHFVKESKQDESGMPNNRFLAERTGGTYSTLKVQPAELEDSGVYFCASSQGTNYGDTFGSGTRLTVV.